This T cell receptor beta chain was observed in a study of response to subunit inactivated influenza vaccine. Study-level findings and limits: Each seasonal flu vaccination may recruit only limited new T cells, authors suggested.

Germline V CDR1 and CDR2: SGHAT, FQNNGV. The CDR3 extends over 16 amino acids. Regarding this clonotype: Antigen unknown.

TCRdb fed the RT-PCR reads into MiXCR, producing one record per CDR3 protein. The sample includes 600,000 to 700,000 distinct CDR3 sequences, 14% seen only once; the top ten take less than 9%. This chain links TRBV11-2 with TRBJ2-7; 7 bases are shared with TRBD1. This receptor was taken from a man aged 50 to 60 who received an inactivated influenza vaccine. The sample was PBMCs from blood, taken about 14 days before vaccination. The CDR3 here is CATRGSGAGTTHEQYF. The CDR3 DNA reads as TGTGCTACCAGGGGGTCCGGTGCAGGGACCACTCACGAGCAGTACTTC.